The sample holds a few counts of the clone carrying this T cell receptor (beta chain). Its antigen is currently unknown. These data originate in a study of regulatory T cells in long-lasting Graves disease. Findings and limits, study-wide: Persistent cases of Graves' showed reduced TCR diversity relative to newly diagnosed patients. New patients shared 1,000 or so public clonotypes, and persistent patients shared more, with about 2,700.

This CDR3 has 14 residues. The germline gives CDR1 LGHDT, CDR2 YNNKEL (reference sequence). The germline V and J ends were trimmed by 6 bases and 1 base, with 12 bases remaining between them. Indicated time point: persistent/refractory GD, antithyroid drugs over 5 years with positive TRAb. The TCR library was made from RNA that had been extracted from PBMCs in TRIzol. The EDTA tubes were filled with nine milliliters of drawn peripheral blood. Arm-PCR of CDR3 regions with iRepertoire HTBI primers generated TCR beta libraries. In TCRdb, the multiplex PCR reads were re-called with MiXCR into one record per CDR3 protein. The sample records 350,000 to 450,000 distinct CDR3 sequences, approximately 25% being singletons.

V and J are TRBV3-1 and TRBJ1-1; D gene unclear. The sample consisted of peripheral blood mononuclear cells (PBMCs), taken when the disease was refractory, from a patient treated with antithyroid drugs. The clonotype originates from a woman in her thirties or forties with Graves disease. CDR3 loop: CASSVWQSNTEAFF. CDR3 coding DNA: TGTGCCAGCAGTGTTTGGCAGTCGAACACTGAAGCTTTCTTT.